This T cell receptor beta chain was identified during a study of T cell repertoires in cytomegalovirus infection. About the research overall: As its CMV epitopes, the study selected recently identified HLA-C-restricted and well-studied HLA-B-restricted targets. Signatures in public TCR beta sequences pointed to both CMV infection and matching HLA type. Findings and caveats of the study: HLA-C-restricted, CMV-specific TCR beta clonotypes were dominant ex vivo.

TCRdb independently ran MiXCR on the reads; one entry per CDR3 protein. Among some 940,000 distinct CDR3 sequences listed, 25% to 40% were seen once. The CDR3 is 16 amino acids. With 4 bases removed from V and 2 bases from J, the gap between germline ends came to 17 bases. Germline-derived CDR1 and CDR2 are SGHNT and YENEEA. On this clonotype itself: Its antigen remains unidentified.

The chain combines TRBV11-3 with TRBJ2-5; perhaps TRBD1 as D (6 bases). This material consisted of cultured CD8+ T cells from PBMCs, taken from culture after CMV antigen stimulation. The sequence was obtained from a human donor in good health (CMV status not recorded). Some clones in this sample may be carry-over from other donors' samples. The CDR3 DNA follows: TGTGCCAGCAGCTCAGACGGGACACGCATACAAGAGACCCAGTACTTC. It translates to CASSSDGTRIQETQYF.